This section outlines one TCR beta chain sequence together with its context. The record originates from a study of blood T cell repertoires in COVID-19. Study in general: PBMCs, B-cell-depleted T cells, or T cells were the source of the cDNA or gDNA that made up the material.

This table comes from immunoSEQ multiplex PCR, and its TCRdb copy is limited to in-frame clones, with some not included. The sample has around 95,000 clones, approximately 80% seen once. This TCR came from a woman aged 70 to 79 with acute or convalescent COVID-19. The sequenced sample was peripheral blood.

The DNA for the CDR3 is TGTGCCAGCAGTCCCGACAATTCCTATGGCTACACCTTC. Translated, it gives CASSPDNSYGYTF. The chain is built from TRBV7-9 and TRBJ1-2; D is unclear. Germline V gene lookup returns CDR1 SEHNR and CDR2 FQNEAQ (reference sequence). CDR3 length: 13 residues. The V gene lost 6 bases and the J gene lost 4 bases, with 12 bases spanning the gap.